The 22 T cell receptor beta chains given below trace back to one sample, sequenced in a study of long-term antiretroviral therapy in people with HIV. Version v3.0 of the immunoSEQ assay ran at survey level. The table came from immunoSEQ multiplex PCR; TCRdb's copy has only in-frame clones and leaves some out. The sample holds 25,000 to 35,000 clones; around nine tenths are singletons and the top ten take roughly 7.3%. The starting material was unsorted PBMCs, obtained around 5 years before starting antiretroviral therapy. Source of these receptors: a man aged 45 to 65 with HIV.

The gene calls are TRBV29-1 and TRBJ2-1; no clear D. V lost 7 bases, J lost 10 bases, and 26 bases lay in between. The CDR3 sequence is 15 residues long. Germline V lookup: CDR1 SQVTM, CDR2 ANQGSEA. The CDR3 coding sequence is TGCAGCGCCCTGCCAACCTTAACGTTTGTGGGAGAGCAGTTCTTC. Translation gives CSALPTLTFVGEQFF.

The chain is built from TRBV7-3 and TRBJ2-1, with 7 nucleotides matching TRBD2. The CDR3 totals 14 residues. The V gene end was trimmed by 0 bases and the J gene end by 8 bases; junction bases not matched to a gene: 4. Germline CDR1 reads SGHTA; CDR2 reads FQGTGA. CDR3 bases: TGTGCCAGCAGCTTAACTAGCCTAGCGGATGAGCAGTTCTTC. This encodes CASSLTSLADEQFF.

V and J are TRBV5-4 and TRBJ2-7; TRBD1 aligns across 7 bases. CDR1 SGHNT and CDR2 YYREEE come from the germline V gene (reference sequence). The CDR3 is made up of 14 amino acids. V trimming: 2 bases; J trimming: 3 bases; junction bases outside the gene matches: 5. CDR3 sequence (DNA): TGTGCCAGCAGCTTAGGGGGCGAAAACTACGAGCAGTACTTC. Protein sequence: CASSLGGENYEQYF.

The chain carries TRBV2 and TRBJ1-5; 10 positions agree with TRBD1. The CDR3 contains 16 residues. Trimming removed 6 bases from V and 0 bases from J; junction bases left unmatched: 5. The V gene's germline CDR1 is SNHLY and CDR2 FYNNEI. The CDR3 reads CASRTGGAGSNQPQHF. CDR3 nucleotides: TGTGCCAGCAGGACAGGGGGCGCGGGTAGCAATCAGCCCCAGCATTTT.

This clone is classed as medium-sized. This chain connects TRBV13 to TRBJ1-2, with TRBD1 as a possible D gene (5 bases). The germline V gene has CDR1 PRHDT and CDR2 FYEKMQ (reference sequence). This CDR3 is built from 17 residues. The V and J ends lost 1 base and 1 base respectively, with 16 bases between them. The chain's CDR3 is CASSLVGAGSVNYGYTF. Here the CDR3 DNA reads TGTGCCAGCAGCTTAGTGGGAGCAGGGTCCGTTAACTATGGCTACACCTTC.

The chain carries TRBV11-2 and TRBJ2-7; tentatively, D is TRBD2 (5 bases). V lost 5 bases and J lost 5, with 10 bases in between. Germline assignment: CDR1 SGHAT and CDR2 FQNNGV. The CDR3 length is 12 residues. CDR3 sequence reads: CASSPTSNEQYF. The CDR3 bases are TGTGCCAGCAGCCCCACTAGTAACGAGCAGTACTTC.

This clone came up a few times. V and J are TRBV9 and TRBJ2-7, with 14 bases identical to TRBD2. The CDR3 is 16 amino acids. The germline V gene has CDR1 SGDLS and CDR2 YYNGEE. With 3 bases clipped from V and 6 bases from J, the junction kept 8 bases outside the gene matches. DNA of the CDR3: TGTGCCAGCAGCGGAGGGACTAGCGGGAGTAGGGTCGAGCAGTACTTC. It encodes CASSGGTSGSRVEQYF.

The chain links TRBV25-1 to TRBJ2-7, with 7 bases matching TRBD1. J was trimmed by 2 bases and V by 1 base; bases with no gene match: 8. CDR3 size: 16 residues. Germline loops: CDR1 MGHDK, CDR2 SYGVNS. In DNA, the CDR3 is TGTGCCAGCAGTGAATCTAGAACCGGGACAGCCTACGAGCAGTACTTC. Translating it yields CASSESRTGTAYEQYF.

This clone was detected a few times. The chain uses TRBV29-1 and TRBJ2-1; TRBD1 aligns across 8 bases. The CDR3 is 16 amino acids. The ends lost 5 bases at V and 15 bases at J; junction bases unmatched: 24. The germline V gene encodes CDR1 SQVTM and CDR2 ANQGSEA. This chain's CDR3 is CSVRQGAGKLDVVWFF. The DNA of the CDR3 is TGCAGCGTTCGGCAGGGGGCTGGGAAACTTGATGTGGTGTGGTTCTTC.

The chain has TRBV6-6 and TRBJ1-3; a possible D gene is TRBD1 (5 bases). CDR3 length equals 15 residues. The V gene's germline CDR1 is MNHNY and CDR2 SVGAGI (reference sequence). V was cut by 2 bases and J by 1 base, with 9 bases left in between. The CDR3 DNA follows: TGTGCCAGCAGTTACCTTCCAGGGTCTGGAAACACCATATATTTT. Protein: CASSYLPGSGNTIYF.

The chain links TRBV30 to TRBJ2-2; 9 bases agree with TRBD2. The CDR3 runs 18 residues. CDR1 is GTSNPN, CDR2 SVGIG, per germline (reference sequence). The V gene end was trimmed by 7 bases and the J gene end by 4 bases; junction bases not matched to a gene: 19. This CDR3 reads CASIVMGGGGYLTGELFF. The DNA of the CDR3 is TGTGCCTCTATTGTGATGGGCGGGGGGGGATACCTCACCGGGGAGCTGTTTTTT. Full variable domain (remainder filled in from reference TRBV30 and TRBJ2-2): SQTIHQWPATLVQPVGSPLSLECTVEGTSNPNLYWYRQAAGRGLQLLFYSVGIGQISSEVPQNLSASRPQDRQFILSSKKLLLSDSGFYLCASIVMGGGGYLTGELFFGEGSRLTVL.

The chain carries TRBV10-3 and TRBJ2-2; D gene unclear. The CDR3 contains 17 residues. Trimming pared 0 bases from V and 5 bases from J, leaving 16 bases between. CDR1 is ENHRY and CDR2 is SYGVKD in the germline V gene. The CDR3 DNA follows: TGTGCCATCAGTGAGTCGACGCCTAAGGGAAATACCGGGGAGCTGTTTTTT. Its protein is CAISESTPKGNTGELFF.

The gene calls are TRBV19 and TRBJ2-1, with 7 bases aligning to TRBD1. The CDR3 covers 15 residues. V dropped 9 bases and J dropped 4; count of bases not matched to a gene: 12. Per germline, CDR1 LNHDA and CDR2 SQIVND (reference sequence). The CDR3 is CASSFRDSVYNEQFF. Here the CDR3 DNA reads TGTGCCAGCAGTTTCCGGGACAGCGTTTACAATGAGCAGTTCTTC.

The rearrangement joins TRBV28 to TRBJ2-7, with 8 bases aligning to TRBD2. V gave up 7 bases and J gave up 0 bases; unmatched junction bases: 11. CDR1 and CDR2 (germline): MDHEN, SYDVKM. CDR3 size: 16 residues. The CDR3, as DNA: TGTGCCAGCACCCCACCCCCGGGACTAGACTCCTACGAGCAGTACTTC. This encodes CASTPPPGLDSYEQYF. Based on the CDR3 plus reference TRBV28 and TRBJ2-7, the full variable domain is DVKVTQSSRYLVKRTGEKVFLECVQDMDHENMFWYRQDPGLGLRLIYFSYDVKMKEKGDIPEGYSVSREKKERFSLILESASTNQTSMYLCASTPPPGLDSYEQYFGPGTRLTVT.

The rearrangement links TRBV29-1 to TRBJ2-1, with D unclear. The CDR3 runs to 14 residues. V was shortened by 5 bases and J by 0 bases, with 11 bases between the two germline ends. CDR1 and CDR2 (germline): SQVTM, ANQGSEA. CDR3 sequence: CSVLSASSYNEQFF. The CDR3 bases are TGCAGCGTTCTTTCGGCATCCTCCTACAATGAGCAGTTCTTC.

This clone appeared a few times. The genes are TRBV6-5 and TRBJ1-5, with D uncertain. Between the trimmed V and J ends, which lost 7 bases and 0 bases, there was a span of 10 bases. CDR1 and CDR2 (germline): MNHEY, SVGAGI. The CDR3 totals 14 residues. The CDR3 loop reads CASMEDGSNQPQHF. CDR3 coding DNA: TGTGCCAGCATGGAGGACGGTAGCAATCAGCCCCAGCATTTT.

Only a few counts were recorded for this clone. V is TRBV30 and J is TRBJ1-5; D gene uncertain. V gave up 5 bases and J gave up 3 bases, with 11 bases separating them. The CDR3 loop spans 13 amino acids. Germline CDR1 is GTSNPN and CDR2 is SVGIG (reference sequence). The CDR3 DNA reads TGTGCCTGGGATAAGGGCCCCAATCAGCCCCAGCATTTT. Translating it yields CAWDKGPNQPQHF.

V is TRBV5-1 and J is TRBJ2-5; 10 bases match TRBD2. The last part of the DNA fits TRBJ2-7 better; the J call may be wrong. There are 14 residues in the CDR3. Germline CDR1 is SGHRS and CDR2 is YFSETQ. CDR3 sequence reads: CASSNGLAAAEQYF. The CDR3 DNA follows: TGCGCCAGCAGCAACGGACTAGCGGCTGCCGAGCAGTACTTC.

V and J are TRBV5-1 and TRBJ1-1; 7 bases fit TRBD1. The V gene end was trimmed by 3 bases and the J gene end by 3 bases; junction bases not matched to a gene: 5. The CDR3 is 14 residues long. Germline CDR1 SGHRS, CDR2 YFSETQ. CDR3 amino acids: CASSSQGGDTEAFF. CDR3 coding DNA: TGCGCCAGCAGCTCGCAGGGGGGGGACACTGAAGCTTTCTTT.

With regard to this clone: One junction end disagrees with the germline gene, perhaps due to a read error. The V and J genes are TRBV4-3 and TRBJ1-5; TRBD1 matches 8 bases. Germline loops: CDR1 LGHNA, CDR2 YSLEER. This CDR3 comprises 15 residues. CDR3 nucleotides: TGCGCCAGCAGCCAAGAGCGAGCAGGACAGGGCCAATATCGTTTT. It yields the protein CASSQERAGQGQYRF.

The chain is built from TRBV5-1 and TRBJ2-5, with D perhaps TRBD2 (6 bases). The V end was cut by 0 bases, the J end by 3 bases, with 9 bases between. CDR1 and CDR2 (germline): SGHRS, YFSETQ. The CDR3 covers 14 residues. The CDR3 DNA sequence: TGCGCCAGCAGCTTGGGCCCGGGGGAAGAGACCCAGTACTTC. Protein product: CASSLGPGEETQYF.

This chain connects TRBV10-1 to TRBJ2-3; TRBD2 matches at 8 bases. The CDR3 consists of 15 residues. J lost 4 bases, V lost 0 bases, and 3 bases had no gene match. Germline lookup yields CDR1 WNHNN and CDR2 SYGVQD (reference sequence). CDR3 nucleotides: TGCGCCAGCAGTGAGTCTAGCGGGGAAGCAGATACGCAGTATTTT. Translated: CASSESSGEADTQYF.